These 30 T cell receptor beta chains originate from one sample sequenced in a study of CD8+CD57+ T cells in acquired aplastic anemia. The sequenced patients had an expansion of CD8+CD57+ cells seen by flow cytometry. TCR beta VDJ combinations and CDR3 sequences were profiled from genomic DNA. TCRdb used MiXCR to reprocess the reads, holding one entry per CDR3 protein. The sample comprises some 180,000 distinct CDR3 sequences, more than 60% of which are singletons, and 42% rests with the top ten. Material: sorted CD4+, CD8+, or CD8+CD57+ T cells (not recorded which) from PBMCs. These TCRs come from a human donor with aplastic anemia.

The chain employs TRBV7-9 and TRBJ2-7; 8 bases are a match to TRBD2. With 3 bases clipped from V and 0 bases from J, the junction kept 7 bases outside the gene matches. The length of the CDR3 is 16 residues. Germline CDR1 SEHNR, CDR2 FQNEAQ (reference sequence). The CDR3 here is CASSLGPAGASYEQYF. CDR3 nucleotides: TGTGCCAGCAGCTTGGGCCCAGCGGGGGCCTCCTACGAGCAGTACTTC.

V is TRBV19 and J is TRBJ1-5, with TRBD1 as a possible D gene (5 bases). Germline CDR1 reads LNHDA; CDR2 reads SQIVND (reference sequence). CDR3 length: 14 amino acids. V lost 9 bases and J lost 4, with 16 bases in between. The CDR3 here is CASLPIGENQPQHF. The CDR3 nucleotides are TGTGCCAGCCTACCGATAGGGGAGAATCAGCCCCAGCATTTT.

The chain links TRBV27 to TRBJ2-7, with D possibly matching TRBD1 (6 bases). Trimming pared 3 bases from V and 4 bases from J, leaving 10 bases between. The germline gives CDR1 MNHEY, CDR2 SMNVEV (reference sequence). CDR3 size: 13 residues. CDR3 amino acids: CASSLARGYEQYF. The CDR3 DNA reads as TGTGCCAGCAGTTTGGCCAGGGGATACGAGCAGTACTTC.

This chain uses TRBV2 with TRBJ2-7; D possibly matches TRBD1 or TRBD2 (5 bases each). V lost 4 bases, J lost 5 bases, and 12 bases lay in between. Germline CDR1 and CDR2: SNHLY and FYNNEI. The CDR3 spans 13 residues. The CDR3, as DNA: TGTGCCAGCAGTGTGAGGGACCAAGACGAGCAGTACTTC. This translates into CASSVRDQDEQYF.

Only one count was recorded for this clonotype. This rearrangement joins TRBV20-1 to TRBJ2-7, with D unresolved. The CDR3 totals 11 residues. The V gene's germline CDR1 is DFQATT and CDR2 SNEGSKA (reference sequence). The CDR3 region has the DNA TGCAGCGCTCATTGGGCTCTCGGGCAGTACTTC. Translation: CSAHWALGQYF.

This chain connects TRBV2 to TRBJ1-2; 9 bases fit TRBD1. Germline lookup yields CDR1 SNHLY and CDR2 FYNNEI. The J segment lost 3 bases and the V segment lost 5 bases, leaving 4 bases of the junction unmatched. The CDR3 is made up of 14 amino acids. CDR3 nucleotide sequence: TGTGCCAGCAGTCTAGGGACAGGGTACTATGGCTACACCTTC. This gives the protein CASSLGTGYYGYTF. Full variable domain (rest looked up from reference TRBV2 and TRBJ1-2): EPEVTQTPSHQVTQMGQEVILRCVPISNHLYFYWYRQILGQKVEFLVSFYNNEISEKSEIFDDQFSVERPDGSNFTLKIRSTKLEDSAMYFCASSLGTGYYGYTFGSGTRLTVV.

The chain combines TRBV19 with TRBJ2-3; 11 bases are shared with TRBD2. Germline loops: CDR1 LNHDA, CDR2 SQIVND (reference sequence). The CDR3 covers 15 residues. V was clipped by 6 bases and J by 0 bases; unmatched bases: 2. The CDR3 region has the DNA TGTGCCAGTAGGAGGACTAGCGGGAGCACAGATACGCAGTATTTT. Translating it yields CASRRTSGSTDTQYF.

The J gene is TRBJ1-1, the V gene TRBV14, with D possibly being TRBD1 (6 bases). The length of the CDR3 is 12 residues. V lost 3 bases and J lost 12, with 14 bases in between. From germline, CDR1 is SGHDN and CDR2 FVKESK. CDR3 region: CASSHSNRVPFF. CDR3 sequence (DNA): TGTGCCAGCAGCCACTCTAACAGGGTTCCTTTCTTT. The full variable domain, in which reference TRBV14 and TRBJ1-1 provide the parts outside the CDR3, is EAGVTQFPSHSVIEKGQTVTLRCDPISGHDNLYWYRRVMGKEIKFLLHFVKESKQDESGMPNNRFLAERTGGTYSTLKVQPAELEDSGVYFCASSHSNRVPFFGQGTRLTVV.

The table lists this clonotype with a few counts. This sequence joins TRBV20-1 and TRBJ1-6; 7 bases are a match to TRBD1. This CDR3 is 14 amino acids long. Germline V lookup: CDR1 DFQATT, CDR2 SNEGSKA (reference sequence). Trimming removed 2 bases from V and 8 bases from J; junction bases left unmatched: 6. The CDR3 DNA sequence: TGCAGTGCTAGAACAGACAGGGCACATTCACCCCTCCACTTT. Its translation is CSARTDRAHSPLHF.

The chain links TRBV2 to TRBJ1-5; the match to TRBD1 covers 12 bases. The V segment lost 4 bases and the J segment 7 bases; nucleotides outside the gene matches: 8. The germline V gene has CDR1 SNHLY and CDR2 FYNNEI. The CDR3 consists of 16 residues. In DNA form, the CDR3 reads TGTGCCAGCAGTGTGGGACAGGGGGCGACGGGGCAGCCCCAGCATTTT. It encodes CASSVGQGATGQPQHF.

The chain recombines TRBV19 with TRBJ2-1, with 10 bases fitting TRBD1. The V gene end was trimmed by 3 bases and the J gene end by 7 bases; junction bases not matched to a gene: 6. Per germline, CDR1 LNHDA and CDR2 SQIVND (reference sequence). The CDR3 runs to 15 residues. CDR3 DNA: TGTGCCAGTAGTATGGGGACAGGGGAGGCGAATGAGCAGTTCTTC. As protein: CASSMGTGEANEQFF.

This sequence joins TRBV20-1 and TRBJ2-3; 12 nucleotides agree with TRBD2. CDR1 is DFQATT and CDR2 is SNEGSKA in the germline V gene (reference sequence). The CDR3 length is 14 residues. V lost 4 bases and J lost 5; bases outside the gene matches: 4. CDR3 sequence (DNA): TGCAGTGCTACTAGCGGGGGGGCGATAGATACGCAGTATTTT. Protein sequence: CSATSGGAIDTQYF.

This clonotype was found many times. The gene calls are TRBV10-1 and TRBJ1-2, with 9 bases lining up with TRBD1. This CDR3 has 18 amino acids. Per the germline V gene, CDR1 is WNHNN and CDR2 is SYGVQD (reference sequence). Trimming cost V 2 bases and J 4 bases; bases outside gene matches: 14. The CDR3 is CASSETSRDRDGAYGYTF. DNA of the CDR3: TGCGCCAGCAGTGAGACGTCCCGGGACAGGGACGGAGCCTATGGCTACACCTTC.

This clonotype was recorded once. A junction boundary mismatches the germline segment, possibly from a read error. V usage is TRBV7-9 and J usage is TRBJ2-1; the D gene is possibly TRBD2 (5 bases). Germline values: CDR1 SEHNR, CDR2 FQNEAQ (reference sequence). The CDR3 is 12 residues long. The CDR3 bases are TGTGCCGGCAGCGGTACTAGTGATGAGCAGTTCTTC. Translation gives CAGSGTSDEQFF.

The table lists this clonotype with many counts. This chain joins TRBV5-4 and TRBJ2-2, with 11 bases aligning to TRBD1. CDR1 is SGHNT and CDR2 is YYREEE in the germline V gene (reference sequence). J lost 2 bases, V lost 4 bases, and 7 bases had no gene match. This CDR3 contains 17 residues. The CDR3 loop reads CASSPGQGVFNTGELFF. The CDR3 nucleotides read TGTGCCAGCAGCCCGGGACAGGGGGTTTTTAACACCGGGGAGCTGTTTTTT.

The CDR3 nucleotides read TGTGCCAGCAGCGTAGTGACAGGGGGAGATACGCAGTATGGCTACACCTTC. The encoded protein is CASSVVTGGDTQYGYTF. The rearrangement uses TRBV9 and TRBJ1-2, with 9 bases aligning to TRBD1. The CDR3 covers 17 residues. Germline assignment: CDR1 SGDLS and CDR2 YYNGEE. V dropped 0 bases and J dropped 5; count of bases not matched to a gene: 11.

The V and J genes are TRBV20-1 and TRBJ2-3; 12 bases line up with TRBD2. This CDR3 region has 14 residues. The trim removed 3 bases at V and 6 bases at J, leaving 4 bases unmatched. CDR1 is DFQATT, CDR2 SNEGSKA, per germline (reference sequence). The CDR3 is CSASLAGGDDTQYF. CDR3 coding DNA: TGCAGTGCTAGTCTAGCGGGGGGGGACGATACGCAGTATTTT.

This clonotype occurred once. The J gene is TRBJ2-7, the V gene TRBV2; 8 bases are shared with TRBD1. The ends lost 4 bases at V and 7 bases at J; junction bases unmatched: 9. The CDR3 runs 14 residues. Germline V CDR1 and CDR2: SNHLY, FYNNEI. The CDR3 is CASSVRDRRGEQYF. CDR3 DNA sequence: TGTGCCAGCAGTGTGAGGGACAGGAGGGGGGAGCAGTACTTC.

The chain is built from TRBV10-2 and TRBJ2-4; weak D call: TRBD1 (6 bases). Germline V gene sequence: CDR1 WSHSY, CDR2 SAAADI. V was trimmed by 6 bases and J by 2 bases, leaving 14 bases between them. The CDR3 has 15 residues. CDR3 nucleotides: TGCGCCAGCAGCGAGGGACAACTAACCAAAAACATTCAGTACTTC. Translation gives CASSEGQLTKNIQYF.

The chain is built from TRBV7-9 and TRBJ1-5; TRBD1 agrees at 7 bases. This CDR3 has 15 residues. V shed 1 base, J shed 4 bases, and the junction held 4 bases outside the gene matches. CDR1 and CDR2 from the germline V gene are SEHNR and FQNEAQ (reference sequence). CDR3 sequence reads: CASSLDRGGNQPQHF. The CDR3 DNA reads as TGTGCCAGCAGCTTAGACAGGGGCGGTAATCAGCCCCAGCATTTT.

The J gene is TRBJ2-7, the V gene TRBV7-9; maybe TRBD2 (6 bases). The germline V gene has CDR1 SEHNR and CDR2 FQNEAQ (reference sequence). CDR3 length equals 15 residues. Trimming shortened V by 4 bases and J by 0 bases, and 13 bases separated the two germline ends. This CDR3 reads CASSSGRGSSYEQYF. The CDR3 DNA reads TGTGCCAGCAGCTCCGGACGGGGGAGCTCCTACGAGCAGTACTTC.

This clonotype showed up just once. The chain combines TRBV7-9 with TRBJ1-5; the match to TRBD1 covers 7 bases. Germline-derived CDR1 and CDR2 are SEHNR and FQNEAQ (reference sequence). The junction had 12 bases not matched to a gene; V was cut back by 5 bases and J by 14 bases. This CDR3 contains 13 residues. As DNA, the CDR3 is TGTGCCAGCAGCCCCCGGGACAGTCGCTACGAGCATTTT. Protein product: CASSPRDSRYEHF.

The chain combines TRBV7-2 with TRBJ2-1; D is unresolved. This CDR3 contains 15 residues. V dropped 2 bases and J dropped 3 bases, with 11 bases sitting between them. Germline-derived CDR1 and CDR2 are SGHTA and FQGNSA. The CDR3 nucleotides are TGTGCCAGCAGCTTAATCCCCTATAACTACAATGAGCAGTTCTTC. Its translation is CASSLIPYNYNEQFF.

This clonotype was observed many times. The chain employs TRBV4-1 and TRBJ1-5, with 7 bases that match TRBD1. The CDR3 is 15 amino acids. Germline CDR1 reads MGHRA; CDR2 reads YSYEKL. The V segment lost 1 base and the J segment 1 base; nucleotides outside the gene matches: 1. CDR3 in amino acids: CASSQAGGSNQPQHF. CDR3 sequence (DNA): TGCGCCAGCAGCCAAGCAGGGGGAAGCAATCAGCCCCAGCATTTT.

This clonotype was recorded at least ten times. The genes are TRBV7-9 and TRBJ1-2; D might be TRBD1 (5 bases). V dropped 4 bases and J dropped 1 base, with 19 bases sitting between them. The CDR3 is made up of 17 amino acids. Germline assignment: CDR1 SEHNR and CDR2 FQNEAQ (reference sequence). In DNA, the CDR3 is TGTGCCAGCAGCTCGACCCCCGGGACGAAGATTAACTATGGCTACACCTTC. Translating it yields CASSSTPGTKINYGYTF.

The chain joins TRBV15 to TRBJ1-6, with D possibly being TRBD1 (5 bases). With 1 base removed from V and 13 bases from J, the gap between germline ends came to 14 bases. Germline V lookup: CDR1 LNHNV, CDR2 YYDKDF (reference sequence). The CDR3 has 14 amino acids. The CDR3 DNA sequence: TGTGCCACCAGCAGAGTAAGGGGCGATTTGCCCCTCCACTTT. Its protein is CATSRVRGDLPLHF.

V usage is TRBV19 and J usage is TRBJ2-2, with a possible D match to TRBD1 (5 bases). Germline V gene data show CDR1 as LNHDA and CDR2 as SQIVND (reference sequence). The CDR3 has 13 amino acids. Trimming shortened V by 3 bases and J by 9 bases, and 11 bases separated the two germline ends. DNA for the CDR3: TGTGCCAGTAGTATTCAGGGCGGCAGGGAGCTGTTTTTT. Translation: CASSIQGGRELFF.

This rearrangement joins TRBV20-1 to TRBJ2-7, with D perhaps TRBD1 or TRBD2 (5 bases each). The V gene lost 3 bases and the J gene lost 5 bases, with 17 bases spanning the gap. Germline V gene sequence: CDR1 DFQATT, CDR2 SNEGSKA (reference sequence). CDR3 length: 14 amino acids. The CDR3 DNA reads TGCAGTGCTAGTGCCGGGACCGCCACCCACGAGCAGTACTTC. The encoded protein is CSASAGTATHEQYF.

J is TRBJ2-7 and V is TRBV7-8; 9 bases match TRBD2. V shed 1 base and J 5 bases; nucleotides not matched to a gene: 6. There are 15 residues in the CDR3. CDR1 is SGHVS, CDR2 FQNEAQ, per germline. CDR3 amino acids: CASSLGLAGVDEQYF. CDR3 nucleotides: TGTGCCAGCAGCTTAGGATTAGCGGGGGTGGACGAGCAGTACTTC.

This clonotype was counted between two and nine times. The rearrangement joins TRBV4-1 to TRBJ1-2; possible D gene TRBD1, 6 bases. Trimming pared 4 bases from V and 5 bases from J, leaving 11 bases between. The V gene's germline CDR1 is MGHRA and CDR2 YSYEKL. The CDR3 is 13 amino acids. The CDR3, as DNA: TGCGCCAGCAGCCCGGGGGGGGCGTATGGCTACACCTTC. Amino acids: CASSPGGAYGYTF.